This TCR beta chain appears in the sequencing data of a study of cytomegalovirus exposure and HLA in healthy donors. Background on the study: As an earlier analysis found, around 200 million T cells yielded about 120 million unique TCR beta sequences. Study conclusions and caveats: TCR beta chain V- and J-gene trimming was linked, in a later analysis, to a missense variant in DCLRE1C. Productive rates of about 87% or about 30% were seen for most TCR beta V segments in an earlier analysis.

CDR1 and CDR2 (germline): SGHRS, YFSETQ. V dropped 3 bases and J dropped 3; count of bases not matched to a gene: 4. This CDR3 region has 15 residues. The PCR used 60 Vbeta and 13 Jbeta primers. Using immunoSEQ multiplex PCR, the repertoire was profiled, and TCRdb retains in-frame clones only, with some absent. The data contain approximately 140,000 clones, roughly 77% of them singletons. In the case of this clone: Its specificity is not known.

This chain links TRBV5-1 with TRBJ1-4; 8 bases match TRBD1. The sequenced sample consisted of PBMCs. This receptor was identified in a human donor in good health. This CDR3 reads CASSSGQGPNEKLFF. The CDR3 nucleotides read TGCGCCAGCAGCTCCGGACAGGGCCCTAATGAAAAACTGTTTTTT.